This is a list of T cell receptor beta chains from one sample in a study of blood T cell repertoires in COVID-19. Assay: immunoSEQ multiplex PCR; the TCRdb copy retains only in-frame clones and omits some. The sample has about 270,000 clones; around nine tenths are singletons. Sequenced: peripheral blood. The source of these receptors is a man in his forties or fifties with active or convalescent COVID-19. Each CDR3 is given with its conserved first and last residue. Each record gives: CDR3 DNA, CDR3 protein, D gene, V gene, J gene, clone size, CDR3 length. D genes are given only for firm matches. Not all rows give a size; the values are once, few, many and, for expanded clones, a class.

CDR3nt: TGCAGCGTTGTAACAGGGGGCCCGAACACTGAAGCTTTCTTT
CDR3aa: CSVVTGGPNTEAFF
d_gene: TRBD1
v_gene: TRBV29-1
j_gene: TRBJ1-1
abundance: NA
len: 14

CDR3nt: TGTGCCAGCAGCTTAGATTCCGGGAGCTACTATGGCTACACCTTC
CDR3aa: CASSLDSGSYYGYTF
d_gene: NA
v_gene: TRBV11-2
j_gene: TRBJ1-2
abundance: NA
len: 15

CDR3nt: TGTGCTAGTGGTTTTCTAGCGGGAGGGCCGTTCACAGATACGCAGTATTTT
CDR3aa: CASGFLAGGPFTDTQYF
d_gene: TRBD2
v_gene: TRBV12-5
j_gene: TRBJ2-3
abundance: NA
len: 17

CDR3nt: TGTGCCAGCACCAACAGGGTGCGAAATTCACCCCTCCACTTT
CDR3aa: CASTNRVRNSPLHF
d_gene: NA
v_gene: TRBV6-5
j_gene: TRBJ1-6
abundance: NA
len: 14

CDR3nt: TGCGCCAGCAGCTTGGCCGGGGGAGGGAATAATGAAAAACTGTTTTTT
CDR3aa: CASSLAGGGNNEKLFF
d_gene: NA
v_gene: TRBV5-1
j_gene: TRBJ1-4
abundance: NA
len: 16

CDR3nt: TGTGCCAGCAGTGAAGCAGGGACAGAAATGTCCCAGTACTTC
CDR3aa: CASSEAGTEMSQYF
d_gene: TRBD1
v_gene: TRBV6-1
j_gene: TRBJ2-5
abundance: NA
len: 14

CDR3nt: TGTGCCAGCAGCTTAGTCAGGGAAGACTATGGCTACACCTTC
CDR3aa: CASSLVREDYGYTF
d_gene: NA
v_gene: TRBV7-9
j_gene: TRBJ1-2
abundance: NA
len: 14

CDR3nt: TGTGCCAGCAGCTTAGTGGCAGGGGGCGTCTATGAGCAGTTCTTC
CDR3aa: CASSLVAGGVYEQFF
d_gene: TRBD1
v_gene: TRBV7-9
j_gene: TRBJ2-1
abundance: NA
len: 15

CDR3nt: TGTGCCAGCTCACGCACAGGGTCGCGAAACACCATATATTTT
CDR3aa: CASSRTGSRNTIYF
d_gene: NA
v_gene: TRBV18
j_gene: TRBJ1-3
abundance: NA
len: 14

CDR3nt: TGTGCCAGCAGTTACGGGTCTGGGTACGAGCAGTACTTC
CDR3aa: CASSYGSGYEQYF
d_gene: NA
v_gene: TRBV27
j_gene: TRBJ2-7
abundance: once
len: 13

CDR3nt: TGTGCCAGCAGTTCTTTTGTTAGCGCCTACGAGCAGTACTTC
CDR3aa: CASSSFVSAYEQYF
d_gene: NA
v_gene: TRBV6-5
j_gene: TRBJ2-7
abundance: NA
len: 14

CDR3nt: TGTGCCAGCAGCGTAGAGGTAGCGGGGAAATACGAGCAGTACTTC
CDR3aa: CASSVEVAGKYEQYF
d_gene: TRBD2
v_gene: TRBV9
j_gene: TRBJ2-7
abundance: NA
len: 15

CDR3nt: TGTGCCAGCAGCTTGGGGACCGGGACAGGGGTCGATGAGCAGTTCTTC
CDR3aa: CASSLGTGTGVDEQFF
d_gene: TRBD1
v_gene: TRBV5-5
j_gene: TRBJ2-1
abundance: NA
len: 16

CDR3nt: TGTGCCAGCAGCCACCCGGGAGAGGGTCCCACTGAAGCTTTCTTT
CDR3aa: CASSHPGEGPTEAFF
d_gene: NA
v_gene: TRBV9
j_gene: TRBJ1-1
abundance: NA
len: 15

CDR3nt: TGTGCCAGCAGCCGCCGTTTGGGTACCAGCGCTGGAAACACCATATATTTT
CDR3aa: CASSRRLGTSAGNTIYF
d_gene: NA
v_gene: TRBV7-9
j_gene: TRBJ1-3
abundance: NA
len: 17

CDR3nt: TGTGCCAGCAGCCAAGATCCTGTCTTTCCTGAGCAGTTCTTC
CDR3aa: CASSQDPVFPEQFF
d_gene: NA
v_gene: TRBV14
j_gene: TRBJ2-1
abundance: NA
len: 14

CDR3nt: TGTGCCAGCAGAAGGGACAGGCTTTTCCACGAGCAGTACTTC
CDR3aa: CASRRDRLFHEQYF
d_gene: TRBD1
v_gene: TRBV6-5
j_gene: TRBJ2-7
abundance: NA
len: 14

CDR3nt: TGCAGCGTAGTACGACAGGGGACCTCCACAGATACGCAGTATTTT
CDR3aa: CSVVRQGTSTDTQYF
d_gene: TRBD1
v_gene: TRBV29-1
j_gene: TRBJ2-3
abundance: NA
len: 15

CDR3nt: TGCGCCAGCAGTCGGGACAGCCCCCCTAGCGGGCTAGCCAAAAACATTCAGTACTTC
CDR3aa: CASSRDSPPSGLAKNIQYF
d_gene: NA
v_gene: TRBV4-1
j_gene: TRBJ2-4
abundance: NA
len: 19

CDR3nt: TGTGCCAGCAGCCCCGGCGGCCAGGGCTATGGCTACACCTTC
CDR3aa: CASSPGGQGYGYTF
d_gene: NA
v_gene: TRBV4-2
j_gene: TRBJ1-2
abundance: NA
len: 14

CDR3nt: TGCGCCAGCAGCCAAGATGCTACCACCTACGAGCAGTACTTC
CDR3aa: CASSQDATTYEQYF
d_gene: NA
v_gene: TRBV4-1
j_gene: TRBJ2-7
abundance: NA
len: 14

CDR3nt: TGTGCCAGTAGTATTCAGGGGGCACCCGAAGCTTTCTTT
CDR3aa: CASSIQGAPEAFF
d_gene: TRBD1
v_gene: TRBV19
j_gene: TRBJ1-1
abundance: NA
len: 13

CDR3nt: TGTGCCAGCAGTCCGTCAGGGACAGGCTACAATGAGCAGTTCTTC
CDR3aa: CASSPSGTGYNEQFF
d_gene: TRBD1
v_gene: TRBV28
j_gene: TRBJ2-1
abundance: NA
len: 15

CDR3nt: TGCGCCAGCAGCCCCGGGATACCGGGCCGGGGGACTGAAGCTTTCTTT
CDR3aa: CASSPGIPGRGTEAFF
d_gene: NA
v_gene: TRBV5-1
j_gene: TRBJ1-1
abundance: NA
len: 16

CDR3nt: TGTGCCAGTGCGGGGAACTATGGCTACACCTTC
CDR3aa: CASAGNYGYTF
d_gene: NA
v_gene: TRBV19
j_gene: TRBJ1-2
abundance: NA
len: 11

CDR3nt: TGTGCCAGCAGTGAAGTAACAGGTTTAAATGAGCAGTTCTTC
CDR3aa: CASSEVTGLNEQFF
d_gene: NA
v_gene: TRBV2
j_gene: TRBJ2-1
abundance: few
len: 14

CDR3nt: TGTGCCAGCAGCTTAGGGGGGAGGGTATACGAGCAGTACTTC
CDR3aa: CASSLGGRVYEQYF
d_gene: TRBD2
v_gene: TRBV7-2
j_gene: TRBJ2-7
abundance: many
len: 14

CDR3nt: TGTGCCAGCAGTTACAATTCGGACAGGGCCGACTACGAGCAGTACTTC
CDR3aa: CASSYNSDRADYEQYF
d_gene: TRBD1
v_gene: TRBV27
j_gene: TRBJ2-7
abundance: NA
len: 16

CDR3nt: TGCAGCGTCCCCAGGGAGGGATTTGGAGCTTTCTTT
CDR3aa: CSVPREGFGAFF
d_gene: NA
v_gene: TRBV29-1
j_gene: TRBJ1-1
abundance: NA
len: 12

CDR3nt: TGTGCCAGCTCACCGCAGGGGCCCAGAAATAATGAAAAACTGTTTTTT
CDR3aa: CASSPQGPRNNEKLFF
d_gene: NA
v_gene: TRBV18
j_gene: TRBJ1-4
abundance: once
len: 16

CDR3nt: TGTGCCAGCAGTTCCGGGTGGGATTCACCCCTCCACTTT
CDR3aa: CASSSGWDSPLHF
d_gene: NA
v_gene: TRBV27
j_gene: TRBJ1-6
abundance: NA
len: 13

CDR3nt: TGTGCCAGCAGCTCGAGGACTAGCGGGTTTAGCACAGATACGCAGTATTTT
CDR3aa: CASSSRTSGFSTDTQYF
d_gene: TRBD2
v_gene: TRBV7-9
j_gene: TRBJ2-3
abundance: NA
len: 17

CDR3nt: TGCAGCGTTCTTAACGCGGGAGATCAGCCCCAGCATTTT
CDR3aa: CSVLNAGDQPQHF
d_gene: NA
v_gene: TRBV29-1
j_gene: TRBJ1-5
abundance: once
len: 13

CDR3nt: TGCGCCAGCAGCTTGGACGGACAGCGCCAAGAGACCCAGTACTTC
CDR3aa: CASSLDGQRQETQYF
d_gene: NA
v_gene: TRBV5-1
j_gene: TRBJ2-5
abundance: once
len: 15

CDR3nt: TGTGCCAGCTCACCGGGGACTAGCGGGGTGGGCACAGATACGCAGTATTTT
CDR3aa: CASSPGTSGVGTDTQYF
d_gene: TRBD2
v_gene: TRBV18
j_gene: TRBJ2-3
abundance: NA
len: 17

CDR3nt: TGTGCCAGCACCCGCTCGACAGGGGACTTGGGCGAGCAGTACTTC
CDR3aa: CASTRSTGDLGEQYF
d_gene: TRBD1
v_gene: TRBV6-6
j_gene: TRBJ2-7
abundance: NA
len: 15

CDR3nt: TGTGCCAGCAGCCAAGATATGCGTCGGGGCTACACCTTC
CDR3aa: CASSQDMRRGYTF
d_gene: NA
v_gene: TRBV4-2
j_gene: TRBJ1-2
abundance: NA
len: 13

CDR3nt: TGTGCCAGTAGTTTAGACAGGGTTAGGGAAAAACTGTTTTTT
CDR3aa: CASSLDRVREKLFF
d_gene: TRBD1
v_gene: TRBV19
j_gene: TRBJ1-4
abundance: NA
len: 14

CDR3nt: TGCAGTGCTAGTCGGGCTAGCGGGGTCTACGAGCAGTACTTC
CDR3aa: CSASRASGVYEQYF
d_gene: TRBD2
v_gene: TRBV20-1
j_gene: TRBJ2-7
abundance: many
len: 14

CDR3nt: TGCGCCAGCAGCCCCACCGGCGGGATCACTGAAGCTTTCTTT
CDR3aa: CASSPTGGITEAFF
d_gene: NA
v_gene: TRBV4-1
j_gene: TRBJ1-1
abundance: NA
len: 14

CDR3nt: TGTGCCAGCAGCGTAGGCTCGCCCGGGAGTTTCTACAATGAGCAGTTCTTC
CDR3aa: CASSVGSPGSFYNEQFF
d_gene: NA
v_gene: TRBV9
j_gene: TRBJ2-1
abundance: NA
len: 17

CDR3nt: TGTGCCAGCAGTTACTCGAATAGACAGGGAGGTTCTAAGCAGTACTTC
CDR3aa: CASSYSNRQGGSKQYF
d_gene: NA
v_gene: TRBV6-5
j_gene: TRBJ2-7
abundance: NA
len: 16

CDR3nt: TGCGCCAGCAGCAGGGCGGGACAGGGGTACAATGAGCAGTTCTTC
CDR3aa: CASSRAGQGYNEQFF
d_gene: TRBD1
v_gene: TRBV5-1
j_gene: TRBJ2-1
abundance: NA
len: 15

CDR3nt: TGTGCCAGCAGCCCTCGGGAGCGCGGAGGCACCATATATTTT
CDR3aa: CASSPRERGGTIYF
d_gene: NA
v_gene: TRBV7-9
j_gene: TRBJ1-3
abundance: NA
len: 14

CDR3nt: TGTGCCAGCAGCTCCCAGGGCGGGGGATACACAGATACGCAGTATTTT
CDR3aa: CASSSQGGGYTDTQYF
d_gene: TRBD2
v_gene: TRBV7-3
j_gene: TRBJ2-3
abundance: few
len: 16

CDR3nt: TGCGCCAGCAGCTTGGGGACAGTAGAGACCGGAGGCTACACCTTC
CDR3aa: CASSLGTVETGGYTF
d_gene: NA
v_gene: TRBV5-1
j_gene: TRBJ1-2
abundance: NA
len: 15

CDR3nt: TGTGCCAGCAGCTTTACACGGGTTAGCTCCTACGAGCAGTACTTC
CDR3aa: CASSFTRVSSYEQYF
d_gene: NA
v_gene: TRBV5-5
j_gene: TRBJ2-7
abundance: NA
len: 15

CDR3nt: TGTGCCAGCAGGCGGGATCACACAGATACGCAGTATTTT
CDR3aa: CASRRDHTDTQYF
d_gene: NA
v_gene: TRBV6-5
j_gene: TRBJ2-3
abundance: NA
len: 13

CDR3nt: TGTGCCAGCAGCTTAGGACTGAGCACAGATACGCAGTATTTT
CDR3aa: CASSLGLSTDTQYF
d_gene: NA
v_gene: TRBV7-3
j_gene: TRBJ2-3
abundance: NA
len: 14

CDR3nt: TGTGCCACCAGCAGAGGGGACAGTTTGGGCTACACCTTC
CDR3aa: CATSRGDSLGYTF
d_gene: TRBD1
v_gene: TRBV15
j_gene: TRBJ1-2
abundance: NA
len: 13